This TCR beta chain was documented in a study of CD8 T cells in ankylosing spondylitis. Findings of the study overall: Reactive arthritis synovial fluid and blood previously showed some of these motif variants. Blood from ankylosing spondylitis patients appeared to carry a characteristic roughly eight-variant TCR beta motif. Disease-associated clones were CD8+ and fairly uncommon in peripheral blood.

This clonotype was observed at least ten times. Its target is unknown. Quantitative barcoded 5'-RACE was used to prepare TCR beta libraries. TCRdb redid the calling of the 5' RACE reads with MiXCR, one entry per CDR3 protein. The sample shows 150,000 to 200,000 distinct CDR3 sequences, about 20% of them seen only once. This CDR3 spans 14 amino acids. The V end lost 5 bases, the J end lost 2 bases, and 10 bases lay between the germline ends. This clonotype was obtained from a male donor under 30 with ankylosing spondylitis or in good health (not recorded which). Source material: blood, either unsorted or a sorted T cell fraction (not recorded which). This sequence joins TRBV12-3 or TRBV12-4 and TRBJ2-1; the D gene is possibly TRBD1 (5 bases). The CDR3 protein is CASSVDSTYNEQFF. CDR3 nucleotide sequence: TGTGCCAGCAGTGTCGACAGCACCTACAATGAGCAGTTCTTC.